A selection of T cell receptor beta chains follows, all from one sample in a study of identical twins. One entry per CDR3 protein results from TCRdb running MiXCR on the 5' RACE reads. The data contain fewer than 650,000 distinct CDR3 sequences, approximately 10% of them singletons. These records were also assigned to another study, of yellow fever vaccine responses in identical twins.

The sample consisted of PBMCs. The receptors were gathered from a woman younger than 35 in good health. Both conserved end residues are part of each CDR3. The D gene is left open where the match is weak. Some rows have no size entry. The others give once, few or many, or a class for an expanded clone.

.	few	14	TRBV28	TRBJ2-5	TGTGCCAGCAGCGCTGATTCGGCGGGAGAGACCCAGTACTTC	CASSADSAGETQYF
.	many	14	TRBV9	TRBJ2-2	TGTGCCAGCAGCGTAGCCGGGTCGGCCGGGGAGCTGTTTTTT	CASSVAGSAGELFF
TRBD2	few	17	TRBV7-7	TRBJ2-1	TGTGCTAGCAGCCCCCTGGGGAGCGGGGGGTTGGGTAATGAGCAGTTCTTC	CASSPLGSGGLGNEQFF
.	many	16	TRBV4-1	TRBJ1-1	TGCGCCAGCAGCCAAGATTATGGATTCTCGAACACTGAAGCTTTCTTT	CASSQDYGFSNTEAFF
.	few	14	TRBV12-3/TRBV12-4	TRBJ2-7	TGTGCCAGCAGTCCCGGACAGCCTCTTTACGAGCAGTACTTC	CASSPGQPLYEQYF
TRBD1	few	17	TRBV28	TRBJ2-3	TGTGCCAGCAGCCGGGGGGTCCGGGACAGGGAAGGAGATACGCAGTATTTT	CASSRGVRDREGDTQYF
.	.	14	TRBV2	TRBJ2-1	TGTGCCAGCAGACGCGGTCCTCAAAACAATGAGCAGTTCTTC	CASRRGPQNNEQFF
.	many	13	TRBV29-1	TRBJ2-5	TGCAGCGTTGAAGATCTTCCCCAAGAGACCCAGTACTTC	CSVEDLPQETQYF
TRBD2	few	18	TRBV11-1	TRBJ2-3	TGTGCCAGCAGTCCCCTTTCTGCGGGAGGGCCCTCGGCGGATACGCAGTATTTT	CASSPLSAGGPSADTQYF
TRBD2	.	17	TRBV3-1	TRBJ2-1	TGTGCCTCCACCCAAGCGGGGGCAAGGAACCCCAACAATGAGCAGTTCTTC	CASTQAGARNPNNEQFF
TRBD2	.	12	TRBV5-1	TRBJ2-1	TGCGCCAGCAGCTTACTAGCGACTGAGCAGTTCTTC	CASSLLATEQFF
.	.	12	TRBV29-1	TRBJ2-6	TGCAGCGTCATCTCTGGGGCCAACGTCCTGACTTTC	CSVISGANVLTF
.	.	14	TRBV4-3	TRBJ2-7	TGCGCCAGCAGCCGAGCCGGGGGCGCCTACGAGCAGTACTTC	CASSRAGGAYEQYF
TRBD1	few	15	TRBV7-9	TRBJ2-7	TGTGCCAGCAGCTTATCTGGGACAGGGGGTGGGGAGCAGTACTTC	CASSLSGTGGGEQYF
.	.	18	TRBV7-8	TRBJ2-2	TGTGCCAGCAGCGCCCACGCAGGAGGGCTGTCGGGCACCGGGGAGCTGTTTTTT	CASSAHAGGLSGTGELFF
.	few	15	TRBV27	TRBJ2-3	TGTGCCAGCAAGGAACTGGGGTCGAGCACAGATACGCAGTATTTT	CASKELGSSTDTQYF
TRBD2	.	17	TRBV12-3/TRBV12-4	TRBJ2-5	TGTGCCAGCTGCCCCGCCAAGGGGACTAGCGGGTTCGAGACCCAGTACTTC	CASCPAKGTSGFETQYF
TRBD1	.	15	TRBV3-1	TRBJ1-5	TGTGCCAGCAGCCTCGGACAGGGTGGTGATCAGCCCCAGCATTTT	CASSLGQGGDQPQHF
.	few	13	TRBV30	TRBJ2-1	TGTGCCTGGAGTGCCGCCCACTACAATGAGCAGTTCTTC	CAWSAAHYNEQFF
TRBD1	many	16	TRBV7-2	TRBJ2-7	TGTGCCAGCAGCTTAGGTTTTAGGGGACAGATCTACGAGCAGTACTTC	CASSLGFRGQIYEQYF
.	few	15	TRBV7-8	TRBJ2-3	TGTGCCAGCAGCTCCAGGGATCCTAGCACAGATACGCAGTATTTT	CASSSRDPSTDTQYF
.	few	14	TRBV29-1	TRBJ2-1	TGCAGCGTTGAAGAAGATAACCGCTACAATGAGCAGTTCTTC	CSVEEDNRYNEQFF
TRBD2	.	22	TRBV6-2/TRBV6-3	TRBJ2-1	TGTGCCAGCAGTTACCGCCGTGGGGGACTAGCGGGAGGGCCTCTTCCCTACAATGAGCAGTTCTTC	CASSYRRGGLAGGPLPYNEQFF
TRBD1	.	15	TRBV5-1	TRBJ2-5	TGCGCCAGCAGCTTGGGGACAGGGGAGCGAAAGACCCAGTACTTC	CASSLGTGERKTQYF
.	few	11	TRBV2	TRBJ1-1	TGTGCCAGCAGAGTACGGGGAGAAGCTTTCTTT	CASRVRGEAFF
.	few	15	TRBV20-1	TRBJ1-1	TGCAGTGCTAGAGATGGTCGAGGGATGAACACTGAAGCTTTCTTT	CSARDGRGMNTEAFF
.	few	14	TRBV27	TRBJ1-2	TGTGCCAGCAGTCCCAGATCCGCTAACTATGGCTACACCTTC	CASSPRSANYGYTF
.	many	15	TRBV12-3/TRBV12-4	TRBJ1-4	TGTGCCAGCAGTAGAGGACAGAGAACTAATGAAAAACTGTTTTTT	CASSRGQRTNEKLFF
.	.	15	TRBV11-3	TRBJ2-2	TGTGCCAGCAGTCTCCGTGGACAGACCACCGGGGAGCTGTTTTTT	CASSLRGQTTGELFF
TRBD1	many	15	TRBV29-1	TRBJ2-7	TGCAGCGTTGAAGAAATACAGGGGGCCCACTACGAGCAGTACTTC	CSVEEIQGAHYEQYF
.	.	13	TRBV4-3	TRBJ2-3	TGCGCCAGCAGCCAATATCGCACAGATACGCAGTATTTT	CASSQYRTDTQYF
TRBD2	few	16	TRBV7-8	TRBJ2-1	TGTGCCAGCAGCTTCGCTAGCGGGACAACTTACAATGAGCAGTTCTTC	CASSFASGTTYNEQFF
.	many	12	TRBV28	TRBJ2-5	TGTGCCAGCAGTACCTACCAAGAGACCCAGTACTTC	CASSTYQETQYF
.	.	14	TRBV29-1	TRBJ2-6	TGCAGCGCAGCTACAGGTTCTGGGGCCAACGTCCTGACTTTC	CSAATGSGANVLTF
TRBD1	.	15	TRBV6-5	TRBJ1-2	TGTGCCAGCAGTTACCGACAGGGGAGGGGTGATGGCTACACCTTC	CASSYRQGRGDGYTF
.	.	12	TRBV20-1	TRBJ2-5	TGCAGTGCTAGAGATCTCCTAGAGACCCAGTACTTC	CSARDLLETQYF
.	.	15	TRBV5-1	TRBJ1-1	TGCGCCAGCAGCTTGGCGGGGCAGAAGAACACTGAAGCTTTCTTT	CASSLAGQKNTEAFF
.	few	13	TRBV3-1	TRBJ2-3	TGTGCCAGCATCGCAGGAGGCACAGATACGCAGTATTTT	CASIAGGTDTQYF
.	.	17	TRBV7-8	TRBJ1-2	TGTGCCAGCAGCTTATTCGGCGGGGGCGCCCGTAACTATGGCTACACCTTC	CASSLFGGGARNYGYTF
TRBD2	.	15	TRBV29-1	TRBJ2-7	TGCAGCGTCGGAGGACTAGCGGGCAAAACCTACGAGCAGTACTTC	CSVGGLAGKTYEQYF
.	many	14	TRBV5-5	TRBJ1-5	TGTGCCAGCAGCTTGGATGGTTTGTATCAGCCCCAGCATTTT	CASSLDGLYQPQHF
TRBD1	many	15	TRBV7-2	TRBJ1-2	TGTGCCAGCAGCCCAACAACACAGGGGGCGAGAGGCTACACCTTC	CASSPTTQGARGYTF
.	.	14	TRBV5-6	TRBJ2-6	TGTGCCAGCAGCTTCTCTCCGGGGGCCAACGTCCTGACTTTC	CASSFSPGANVLTF
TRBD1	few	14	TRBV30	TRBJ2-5	TGTGCCTGGGACAGGGGATTTGGGGGCGAGACCCAGTACTTC	CAWDRGFGGETQYF
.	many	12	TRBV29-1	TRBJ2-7	TGCAGCGCCGGAGGAGACTCCTACGAGCAGTACTTC	CSAGGDSYEQYF
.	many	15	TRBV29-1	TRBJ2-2	TGCAGCGTTGAAAGCAGGACGACGAACACCGGGGAGCTGTTTTTT	CSVESRTTNTGELFF
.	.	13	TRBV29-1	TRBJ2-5	TGCAGCGTTGACAGGACTAAACAAGAGACCCAGTACTTC	CSVDRTKQETQYF